The 6 T cell receptor beta chains in this list originate from one sample, sequenced in a study of tumor-infiltrating lymphocytes in localized non-small cell lung cancer. Method: immunoSEQ multiplex PCR; TCRdb's copy keeps in-frame clones and lacks some. The table includes approximately 8,100 clones, 65% to 80% detected once. The specimen sequenced was uninvolved lung tissue not adjacent to the tumor. The receptors stem from a human donor with non-small cell lung cancer.

Here the CDR3 reads CSVILFQETQYF. The CDR3 bases are TGCAGCGTTATACTATTCCAAGAGACCCAGTACTTC. The chain carries TRBV29-1 and TRBJ2-5; D gene ambiguous. The CDR3 loop spans 12 amino acids. Germline assignment: CDR1 SQVTM and CDR2 ANQGSEA. Trimming removed 5 bases from V and 1 base from J, with 8 bases in between.

The rearrangement joins TRBV28 to TRBJ2-1, with a tentative D call TRBD2 (7 bases). The V end lost 6 bases, the J end lost 6 bases, and 18 bases lay between the germline ends. CDR1 and CDR2 (germline): MDHEN, SYDVKM. The CDR3 length is 15 residues. In nucleotides, the CDR3 is TGTGCCAGCAGCCTTTGGGGGAGGGGGGGCAATGAGCAGTTCTTC. Translating gives CASSLWGRGGNEQFF.

The chain joins TRBV7-2 to TRBJ2-7, with 7 bases lining up with TRBD1. Germline CDR1 reads SGHTA; CDR2 reads FQGNSA. The CDR3 extends over 16 amino acids. V was pared by 3 bases and J by 5 bases, with 13 bases of the junction left unmatched. For the CDR3, the DNA is TGTGCCAGCAGCTTCCACCTCACAGGGGTCGGCAACGAGCAGTACTTC. The encoded protein is CASSFHLTGVGNEQYF.

The chain combines TRBV27 with TRBJ2-7; TRBD1 or TRBD2 may be the D gene (5 bases each). The length of the CDR3 is 14 residues. The germline V gene encodes CDR1 MNHEY and CDR2 SMNVEV (reference sequence). The V and J ends lost 5 bases and 3 bases respectively, with 14 bases between them. CDR3 DNA: TGTGCCAGCAGTCCCCCGGGACCGCACTACGAGCAGTACTTC. Its translation is CASSPPGPHYEQYF.

This chain uses TRBV5-1 with TRBJ2-7; D might be TRBD2 (5 bases). The CDR3 loop spans 13 amino acids. With 4 bases removed from V and 2 bases from J, the gap between germline ends came to 10 bases. Germline V gene lookup returns CDR1 SGHRS and CDR2 YFSETQ. This CDR3 reads CASSTPGTYEQYF. DNA of the CDR3: TGCGCCAGCAGCACTCCCGGGACCTACGAGCAGTACTTC.

The chain is built from TRBV11-1 and TRBJ1-1; 9 nucleotides line up with TRBD1. The CDR3 sequence is 13 residues long. Germline V gene sequence: CDR1 SGHAT, CDR2 FQDESV (reference sequence). V lost 5 bases and J lost 10; bases outside the gene matches: 8. CDR3 region: CASSPRDRAGAFF. In DNA form, the CDR3 reads TGTGCCAGCAGCCCCCGGGACAGGGCTGGAGCTTTCTTT.